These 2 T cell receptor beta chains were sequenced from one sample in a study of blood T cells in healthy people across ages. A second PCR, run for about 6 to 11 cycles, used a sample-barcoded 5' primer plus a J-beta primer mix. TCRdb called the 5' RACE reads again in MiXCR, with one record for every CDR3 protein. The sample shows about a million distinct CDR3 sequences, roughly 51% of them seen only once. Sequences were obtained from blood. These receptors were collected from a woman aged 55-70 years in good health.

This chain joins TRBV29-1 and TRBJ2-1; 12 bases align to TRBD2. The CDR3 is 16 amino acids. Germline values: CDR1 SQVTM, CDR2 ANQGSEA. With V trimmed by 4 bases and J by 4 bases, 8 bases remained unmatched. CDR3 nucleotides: TGCAGCGTTGTCCCGACTAGCGGGAGTATATACAATGAGCAGTTCTTC. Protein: CSVVPTSGSIYNEQFF.

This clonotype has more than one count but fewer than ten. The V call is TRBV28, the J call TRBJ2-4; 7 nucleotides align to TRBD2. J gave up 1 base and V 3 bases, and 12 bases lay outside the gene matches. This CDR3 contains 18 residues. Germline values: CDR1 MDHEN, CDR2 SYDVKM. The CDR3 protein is CASSFLGGSLAAKNIQYF. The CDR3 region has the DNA TGTGCCAGCAGTTTTCTGGGCGGGAGTTTAGCGGCCAAAAACATTCAGTACTTC.